This T cell receptor (beta chain) stems from a study of shared clonotypes between healthy human individuals. Across the study: There were three CD4 naive, three CD4 memory, two CD8 naive and one CD8 memory plates per donor. Regarding the study as a whole: Naive subsets generally had larger estimated richness than memory subsets.

Note on this clone: Its target is unknown.

Profiled with immunoSEQ multiplex PCR; TCRdb holds only in-frame clones, not every one. The table lists some 2,000,000 clones, roughly 95% of them singletons. Germline CDR1 and CDR2: SGHNT and YENEEA. The CDR3 is 13 residues long. Trimming stripped 3 bases from V and 6 bases from J, with 11 bases between. Sequenced sample: naive CD4+ T cells sorted from blood. Subset in this sample: CD45RA+ positively selected. The receptor comes from a man between 18 and 29 years old in good health. This chain joins TRBV11-3 and TRBJ1-1, with a possible D match to TRBD1 (5 bases). The DNA of the CDR3 is TGTGCCAGCAGCTTCCAAACGGGGGCTGAAGCTTTCTTT. Translated, it gives CASSFQTGAEAFF.